Following are 27 T cell receptor beta chains from one sample sequenced in a study of neoadjuvant nivolumab and ipilimumab in lung cancer (dated by TCRdb to 2019 to 2021). The sample's time point label is to be understood as: at surgical resection after neoadjuvant nivolumab +/- ipilimumab. Library construction relied on the immunoSEQ multiplex PCR assay. TCRdb took over this immuneACCESS table, retaining in-frame rearrangements with V and J assigned. Such tables are incomplete; in checked studies, under half of the missing clones stem from an unresolved V gene, and the remainder is unexplained. The sample table lists 15,000 to 20,000 clones, roughly 76% of them with a count of one. Together, the top ten hold 8% of the sample. The sequencing here drew on tumor tissue, taken after neoadjuvant nivolumab, alone or with ipilimumab, at or shortly before surgery. The source of these receptors is an adult with non-small cell lung cancer.

V and J are TRBV6-1 and TRBJ1-2, with D uncertain. The ends were cut back, 1 base at V and 3 bases at J, with 9 bases in the middle. The CDR3 runs 14 residues. Germline V gene sequence: CDR1 MNHNS, CDR2 SASEGT. The CDR3 region has the DNA TGTGCCAGCAGTGAAGATGCAGTCCACTATGGCTACACCTTC. Protein product: CASSEDAVHYGYTF.

This CDR3 reads CASSMSSSYEQYF. In DNA form, the CDR3 reads TGTGCCAGCAGCATGAGTAGCTCCTACGAGCAGTACTTC. This chain connects TRBV7-9 to TRBJ2-7; no clear D. Germline V gives CDR1 SEHNR, CDR2 FQNEAQ (reference sequence). The V gene lost 5 bases and the J gene lost 0 bases, with 8 bases spanning the gap. CDR3 length: 13 residues.

The chain is built from TRBV5-1 and TRBJ2-2; 12 bases map to TRBD2. The CDR3 extends over 16 amino acids. Unmatched junction bases numbered 3, after V lost 1 base and J lost 5 bases. CDR1 and CDR2 from the germline V gene are SGHRS and YFSETQ. The CDR3, as DNA: TGCGCCAGCAGCTTGTTAGGACTAGCGGGGACCGGGGAGCTGTTTTTT. Amino acids: CASSLLGLAGTGELFF.

V gene TRBV6-5 combines with J gene TRBJ2-2, with D hard to call. The CDR3 has 15 amino acids. Trimming cost V 0 bases and J 1 base, with 6 bases left between them. The germline V gene encodes CDR1 MNHEY and CDR2 SVGAGI. The CDR3 here is CASSYSSMNTGELFF. The CDR3 nucleotides read TGTGCCAGCAGTTACTCGTCGATGAACACCGGGGAGCTGTTTTTT.

The V call is TRBV6-5, the J call TRBJ1-5, with D possibly being TRBD1 (6 bases). Looked up from germline, CDR1 is MNHEY and CDR2 is SVGAGI. The CDR3 length is 14 residues. V shed 4 bases and J shed 5 bases, with 12 bases lying between them. The CDR3 DNA reads as TGTGCCAGCAGTTTTTCCTCAGGGGATCAGCCCCAGCATTTT. Translation gives CASSFSSGDQPQHF.

In this sample, this clone turned up a few times. This chain joins TRBV11-2 and TRBJ2-5, with 8 bases that match TRBD2. The CDR3 is 16 amino acids. V gave up 2 bases and J gave up 3 bases; unmatched junction bases: 8. Germline V gives CDR1 SGHAT, CDR2 FQNNGV. The CDR3 is CASSLRFAGGEETQYF. CDR3 DNA: TGTGCCAGCAGCTTAAGATTTGCGGGGGGAGAAGAGACCCAGTACTTC. Complete variable domain (other parts from reference TRBV11-2 and TRBJ2-5): EAGVAQSPRYKIIEKRQSVAFWCNPISGHATLYWYQQILGQGPKLLIQFQNNGVVDDSQLPKDRFSAERLKGVDSTLKIQPAKLEDSAVYLCASSLRFAGGEETQYFGPGTRLLVL.

This clone was seen only a few times. J is TRBJ1-5 and V is TRBV28, with 8 bases lining up with TRBD1. Trimming at V came to 2 bases and at J to 6 bases, leaving 6 bases not matched to a gene. The CDR3 is 15 amino acids. Per the germline V gene, CDR1 is MDHEN and CDR2 is SYDVKM. The CDR3 coding sequence is TGTGCCAGCAGTTTACAGGGGGCGTTTAGTCAGCCCCAGCATTTT. It is translated as CASSLQGAFSQPQHF.

This chain uses TRBV7-2 with TRBJ1-3, with 8 nucleotides matching TRBD1. This CDR3 has 15 residues. Germline trimming cut 5 bases from V and 4 bases from J; bases unmatched to any gene: 7. CDR1 and CDR2 (germline): SGHTA, FQGNSA. This CDR3 reads CASSPDRARGNTIYF. In DNA, the CDR3 is TGTGCCAGCAGCCCGGACAGGGCGAGGGGAAACACCATATATTTT.

J is TRBJ1-1 and V is TRBV19; D is undetermined. This CDR3 has 14 amino acids. Germline V gene sequence: CDR1 LNHDA, CDR2 SQIVND (reference sequence). V lost 1 base to trimming and J lost 5 bases, with 11 bases between them. CDR3 bases: TGTGCCAGTAGTATAGGGGTACTCGTGACTGAAGCTTTCTTT. It translates to CASSIGVLVTEAFF.

The chain uses TRBV7-8 and TRBJ1-1; D uncertain. CDR3 length equals 13 residues. V was pared by 8 bases and J by 3 bases, with 13 bases between. CDR1 and CDR2 (germline): SGHVS, FQNEAQ. CDR3 coding DNA: TGTGCCAGCTCAGTACATATGGACACTGAAGCTTTCTTT. The encoded protein is CASSVHMDTEAFF.

In regard to this clone: The sample has other DNA sequences that encode this CDR3 too. The chain has TRBV7-8 and TRBJ1-6; no definite D call. The CDR3 length is 13 residues. Deletions cut 3 bases from V and 7 bases from J, with 7 bases between. Germline CDR1 reads SGHVS; CDR2 reads FQNEAQ. The CDR3, as DNA: TGTGCCAGCAGCTTTTCGGGAAATTCACCCCTCCACTTT. This translates into CASSFSGNSPLHF.

This chain connects TRBV5-4 to TRBJ1-1, with TRBD1 matching 7 bases. V shed 4 bases, J shed 4 bases, and the junction held 10 bases outside the gene matches. The CDR3 consists of 15 residues. Per germline, CDR1 SGHNT and CDR2 YYREEE (reference sequence). The DNA of the CDR3 is TGTGCCAGCAGCAGAAGTGGACAGGCGGCCACTGAAGCTTTCTTT. It codes for CASSRSGQAATEAFF.

This chain links TRBV7-2 with TRBJ2-2; D possibly corresponds to TRBD1 (5 bases). Germline assignment: CDR1 SGHTA and CDR2 FQGNSA. V shed 1 base and J shed 4 bases, with 7 bases lying between them. The CDR3 has 14 residues. CDR3: CASSLETGTGELFF. CDR3 nucleotides: TGTGCCAGCAGCTTAGAAACAGGCACCGGGGAGCTGTTTTTT.

The chain has TRBV29-1 and TRBJ1-1; 7 bases match TRBD1. CDR3 size: 12 residues. Looked up from germline, CDR1 is SQVTM and CDR2 is ANQGSEA. The J segment lost 4 bases and the V segment lost 6 bases, leaving 5 bases of the junction unmatched. The CDR3 region has the DNA TGCAGCGTAAGACAGGGTAGCACTGAAGCTTTCTTT. It codes for CSVRQGSTEAFF.

The chain has TRBV6-1 and TRBJ1-2, with 8 positions matching TRBD1. The CDR3 consists of 15 residues. Germline CDR1 reads MNHNS; CDR2 reads SASEGT. Losses at the gene ends were 8 bases for V and 5 bases for J; bases not matched to a gene: 13. In nucleotides, the CDR3 is TGTGCCAGCGGAGGACAGGGAAGTTTTGCTTATGGCTACACCTTC. Translating it yields CASGGQGSFAYGYTF.

The rearrangement joins TRBV19 to TRBJ2-7; D remains ambiguous. Germline-derived CDR1 and CDR2 are LNHDA and SQIVND (reference sequence). The CDR3 has 14 amino acids. Between the trimmed V and J ends, which lost 3 bases and 4 bases, there was a span of 13 bases. The CDR3 loop is CASSISYPNYEQYF. The CDR3, as DNA: TGTGCCAGTAGTATTTCCTACCCAAATTACGAGCAGTACTTC.

CDR3 loop: CASSPPGLLEEKLFF. CDR3 in DNA: TGTGCCAGCTCACCACCGGGACTCCTGGAAGAAAAACTGTTTTTT. V is TRBV18 and J is TRBJ1-4; TRBD1 might be the D (5 bases). Germline CDR1 KGHSH, CDR2 LQKENI. The ends were cut back, 0 bases at V and 8 bases at J, with 13 bases in the middle. This CDR3 region has 15 residues.

The rearrangement uses TRBV2 and TRBJ2-7; D is possibly TRBD1 or TRBD2 (5 bases each). The CDR3 has 13 residues. With 4 bases removed from V and 0 bases from J, the gap between germline ends came to 7 bases. Germline V gives CDR1 SNHLY, CDR2 FYNNEI. CDR3 in DNA: TGTGCCAGCAGTGGAGGGGCCTCCTACGAGCAGTACTTC. Translation gives CASSGGASYEQYF.

The chain is built from TRBV11-2 and TRBJ2-6, with a weak D call TRBD2 (6 bases). CDR1 and CDR2 from the germline V gene are SGHAT and FQNNGV. The germline V and J ends were trimmed by 7 bases and 4 bases, with 14 bases remaining between them. This CDR3 is built from 15 residues. CDR3 sequence: CASNFGGVGANVLTF. CDR3 DNA sequence: TGTGCCAGCAACTTCGGAGGGGTAGGGGCCAACGTCCTGACTTTC. The full variable domain, rest sourced from reference TRBV11-2 and TRBJ2-6, is EAGVAQSPRYKIIEKRQSVAFWCNPISGHATLYWYQQILGQGPKLLIQFQNNGVVDDSQLPKDRFSAERLKGVDSTLKIQPAKLEDSAVYLCASNFGGVGANVLTFGAGSRLTVL.

The genes are TRBV7-9 and TRBJ2-5; TRBD1 aligns across 7 bases. The CDR3 consists of 17 residues. V dropped 2 bases and J dropped 2; count of bases not matched to a gene: 11. The germline CDR1 and CDR2 sequences are SEHNR and FQNEAQ (reference sequence). CDR3 DNA sequence: TGTGCCAGCAGCTTACATCGTGGGTCAGGGGGTCAAGAGACCCAGTACTTC. It codes for CASSLHRGSGGQETQYF.

This rearrangement joins TRBV29-1 to TRBJ2-3; 7 nucleotides line up with TRBD1. The CDR3 contains 14 residues. Losses at the gene ends were 6 bases for V and 1 base for J; bases not matched to a gene: 7. Germline V CDR1 and CDR2: SQVTM, ANQGSEA. CDR3 DNA: TGCAGCGTAACCACAGGGGACCGCACAGATACGCAGTATTTT. It yields the protein CSVTTGDRTDTQYF.

The chain carries TRBV19 and TRBJ1-6; 8 bases agree with TRBD1. CDR1 is LNHDA and CDR2 is SQIVND in the germline V gene (reference sequence). CDR3 length equals 17 residues. V shed 5 bases and J 2 bases; nucleotides not matched to a gene: 8. The CDR3 is CASSDGQGRAYNSPLHF. For the CDR3, the DNA is TGTGCCAGTAGTGACGGACAGGGAAGGGCCTATAATTCACCCCTCCACTTT.

This chain links TRBV30 with TRBJ2-2, with D maybe TRBD2 (5 bases). The CDR3 runs to 13 residues. Germline V CDR1 and CDR2: GTSNPN, SVGIG (reference sequence). V was pared by 0 bases and J by 5 bases, with 7 bases between. The chain's CDR3 is CAWSVPGTGELFF. The CDR3 DNA is TGTGCCTGGAGTGTACCGGGGACCGGGGAGCTGTTTTTT.

The V gene is TRBV18, the J gene TRBJ1-2; 8 bases match TRBD1. CDR1 KGHSH and CDR2 LQKENI come from the germline V gene. The V segment lost 0 bases and the J segment 8 bases; nucleotides outside the gene matches: 8. The CDR3 runs to 15 residues. The CDR3 DNA reads as TGTGCCAGCTCACCACCGCAGGGGGCTACAGGAGGCTACACCTTC. Amino acid sequence: CASSPPQGATGGYTF.

This chain uses TRBV9 with TRBJ1-1, with D unresolved. The V and J ends lost 1 base and 0 bases respectively, with 10 bases between them. The CDR3 extends over 15 amino acids. Looked up from germline, CDR1 is SGDLS and CDR2 is YYNGEE. CDR3 in DNA: TGTGCCAGCAGCGTATTTGATCGTATGAACACTGAAGCTTTCTTT. Encoded protein: CASSVFDRMNTEAFF.

The chain combines TRBV6-5 with TRBJ1-4; D ambiguous. CDR1 and CDR2 (germline): MNHEY, SVGAGI. The length of the CDR3 is 15 residues. Trimming took off 5 bases at V and 8 bases at J, with 18 bases between the two ends. CDR3 in amino acids: CASSHSPNQREKLFF. CDR3 in DNA: TGTGCCAGCAGTCATTCCCCGAACCAGAGGGAAAAACTGTTTTTT.

CDR3 loop: CASSVLQGANEQYF. The CDR3 coding sequence is TGTGCCAGCAGTGTCCTCCAGGGGGCGAACGAGCAGTACTTC. The chain carries TRBV2 and TRBJ2-7; 8 bases are a match to TRBD1. Germline CDR1 reads SNHLY; CDR2 reads FYNNEI. The CDR3 is 14 residues long. V trimming: 4 bases; J trimming: 5 bases; junction bases outside the gene matches: 7.